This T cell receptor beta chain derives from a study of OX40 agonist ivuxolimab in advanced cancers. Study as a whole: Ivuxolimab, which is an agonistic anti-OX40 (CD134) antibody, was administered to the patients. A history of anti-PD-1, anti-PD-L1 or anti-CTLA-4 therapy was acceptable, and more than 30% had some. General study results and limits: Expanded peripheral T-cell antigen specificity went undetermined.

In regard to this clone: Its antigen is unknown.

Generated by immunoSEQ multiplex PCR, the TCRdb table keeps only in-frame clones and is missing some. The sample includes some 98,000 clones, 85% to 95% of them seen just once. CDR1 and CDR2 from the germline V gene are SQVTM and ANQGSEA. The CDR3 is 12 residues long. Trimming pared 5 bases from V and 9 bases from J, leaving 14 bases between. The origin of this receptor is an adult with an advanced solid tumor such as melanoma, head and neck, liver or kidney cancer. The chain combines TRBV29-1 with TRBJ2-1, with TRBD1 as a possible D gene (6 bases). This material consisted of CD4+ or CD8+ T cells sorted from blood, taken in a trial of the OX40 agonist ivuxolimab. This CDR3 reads CSVSERRGEQFF. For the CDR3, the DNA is TGCAGCGTTTCGGAGCGCAGGGGTGAGCAGTTCTTC.